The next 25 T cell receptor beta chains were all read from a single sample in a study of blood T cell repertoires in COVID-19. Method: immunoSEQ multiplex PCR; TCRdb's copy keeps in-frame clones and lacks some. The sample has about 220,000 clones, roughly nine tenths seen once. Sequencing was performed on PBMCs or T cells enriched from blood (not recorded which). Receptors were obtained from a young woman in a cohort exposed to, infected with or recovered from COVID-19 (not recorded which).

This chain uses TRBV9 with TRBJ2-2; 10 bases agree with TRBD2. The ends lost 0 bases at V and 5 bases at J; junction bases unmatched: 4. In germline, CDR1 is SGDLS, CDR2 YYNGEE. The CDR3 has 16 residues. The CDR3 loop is CASSVASGRATGELFF. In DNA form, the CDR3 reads TGTGCCAGCAGCGTAGCCAGCGGGAGGGCGACCGGGGAGCTGTTTTTT. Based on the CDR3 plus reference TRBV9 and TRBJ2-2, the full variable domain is DSGVTQTPKHLITATGQRVTLRCSPRSGDLSVYWYQQSLDQGLQFLIQYYNGEERAKGNILERFSAQQFPDLHSELNLSSLELGDSALYFCASSVASGRATGELFFGEGSRLTVL.

This CDR3 is CATLGVSYEQYF. The DNA of the CDR3 is TGTGCCACCCTGGGAGTGAGCTACGAGCAGTACTTC. The V call is TRBV28, the J call TRBJ2-7, with D perhaps TRBD2 (5 bases). This CDR3 has 12 residues. Trimming took off 10 bases at V and 3 bases at J, with 13 bases between the two ends. Germline lookup yields CDR1 MDHEN and CDR2 SYDVKM. The variable domain in full, completed from reference TRBV28 and TRBJ2-7, reads DVKVTQSSRYLVKRTGEKVFLECVQDMDHENMFWYRQDPGLGLRLIYFSYDVKMKEKGDIPEGYSVSREKKERFSLILESASTNQTSMYLCATLGVSYEQYFGPGTRLTVT.

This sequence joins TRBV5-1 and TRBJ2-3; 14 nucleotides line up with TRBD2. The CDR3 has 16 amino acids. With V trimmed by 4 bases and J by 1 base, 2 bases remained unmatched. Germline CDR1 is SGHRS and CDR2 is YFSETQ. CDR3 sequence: CASSTGLAGGTDTQYF. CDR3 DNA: TGCGCCAGCAGCACGGGACTAGCGGGGGGCACAGATACGCAGTATTTT.

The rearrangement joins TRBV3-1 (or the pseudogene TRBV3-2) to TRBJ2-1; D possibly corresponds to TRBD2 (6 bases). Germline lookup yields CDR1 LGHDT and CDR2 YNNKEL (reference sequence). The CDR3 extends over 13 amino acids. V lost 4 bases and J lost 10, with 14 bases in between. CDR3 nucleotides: TGTGCCAGCAGCCCGGACTATTCGTCAGAGCAGTTCTTC. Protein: CASSPDYSSEQFF.

The DNA of the CDR3 is TGTGCCAGCAGCGCACCGCAGGAAGAACTGGATAATGAAAAACTGTTTTTT. It yields the protein CASSAPQEELDNEKLFF. The chain joins TRBV5-5 to TRBJ1-4, with D unclear. CDR1 and CDR2 from the germline V gene are SGHKS and YYEKEE (reference sequence). The CDR3 spans 17 residues. V was shortened by 4 bases and J by 4 bases, with 20 bases between the two germline ends. The entire variable domain, with the rest obtained from reference TRBV5-5 and TRBJ1-4, is as follows: DAGVTQSPTHLIKTRGQQVTLRCSPISGHKSVSWYQQVLGQGPQFIFQYYEKEERGRGNFPDRFSARQFPNYSSELNVNALLLGDSALYLCASSAPQEELDNEKLFFGSGTQLSVL.

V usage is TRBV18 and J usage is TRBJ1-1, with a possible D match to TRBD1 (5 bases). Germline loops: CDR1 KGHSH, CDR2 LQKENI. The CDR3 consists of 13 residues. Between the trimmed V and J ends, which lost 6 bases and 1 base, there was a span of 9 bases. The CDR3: CASSPQGNTEAFF. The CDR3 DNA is TGTGCCAGCTCCCCCCAGGGGAACACTGAAGCTTTCTTT.

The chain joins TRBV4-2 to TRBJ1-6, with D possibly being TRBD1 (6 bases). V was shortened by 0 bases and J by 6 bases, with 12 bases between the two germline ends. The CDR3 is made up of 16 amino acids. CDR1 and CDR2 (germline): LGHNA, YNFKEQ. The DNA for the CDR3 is TGTGCCAGCAGCCAAGATACGGACAGCTTTAATTCACCCCTCCACTTT. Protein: CASSQDTDSFNSPLHF.

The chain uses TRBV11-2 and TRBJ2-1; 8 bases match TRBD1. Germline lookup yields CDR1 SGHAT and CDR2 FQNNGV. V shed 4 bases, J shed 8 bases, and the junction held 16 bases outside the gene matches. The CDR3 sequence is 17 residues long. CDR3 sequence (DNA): TGTGCCAGCAGCTACCTAACGATCGGGACAGGCTCGGATGAGCAGTTCTTC. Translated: CASSYLTIGTGSDEQFF. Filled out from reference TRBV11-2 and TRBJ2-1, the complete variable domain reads EAGVAQSPRYKIIEKRQSVAFWCNPISGHATLYWYQQILGQGPKLLIQFQNNGVVDDSQLPKDRFSAERLKGVDSTLKIQPAKLEDSAVYLCASSYLTIGTGSDEQFFGPGTRLTVL.

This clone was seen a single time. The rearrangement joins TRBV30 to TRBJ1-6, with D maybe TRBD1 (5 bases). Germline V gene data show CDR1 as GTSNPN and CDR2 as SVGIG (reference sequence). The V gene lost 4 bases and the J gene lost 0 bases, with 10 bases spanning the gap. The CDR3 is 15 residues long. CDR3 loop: CAWTPGRSYNSPLHF. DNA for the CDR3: TGTGCCTGGACTCCAGGGCGCTCCTATAATTCACCCCTCCACTTT.

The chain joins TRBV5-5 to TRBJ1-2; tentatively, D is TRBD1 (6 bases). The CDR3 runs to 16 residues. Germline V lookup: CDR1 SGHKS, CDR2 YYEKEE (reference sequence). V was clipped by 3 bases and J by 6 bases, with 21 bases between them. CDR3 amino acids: CASSYNSGTKGDGYTF. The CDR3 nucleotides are TGTGCCAGCAGCTACAATTCCGGGACAAAAGGTGATGGCTACACCTTC.

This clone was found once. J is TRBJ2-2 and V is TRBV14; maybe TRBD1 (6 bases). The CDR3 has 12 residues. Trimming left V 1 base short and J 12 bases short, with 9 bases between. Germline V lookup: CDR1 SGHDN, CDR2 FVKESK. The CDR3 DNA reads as TGTGCCAGCAGCCAAGGACAGGCTAAGCTGTTTTTT. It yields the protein CASSQGQAKLFF.

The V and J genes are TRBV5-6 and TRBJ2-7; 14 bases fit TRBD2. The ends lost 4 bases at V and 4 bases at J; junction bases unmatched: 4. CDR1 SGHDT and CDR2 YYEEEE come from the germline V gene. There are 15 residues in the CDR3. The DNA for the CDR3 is TGTGCCAGCAGCCAAAGACTAGCGGGAGGGTACGAGCAGTACTTC. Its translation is CASSQRLAGGYEQYF.

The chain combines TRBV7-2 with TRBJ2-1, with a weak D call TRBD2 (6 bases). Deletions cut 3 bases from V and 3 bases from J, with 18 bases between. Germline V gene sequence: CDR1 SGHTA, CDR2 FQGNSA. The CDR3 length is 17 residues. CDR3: CASSFSALAAGYNEQFF. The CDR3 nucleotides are TGTGCCAGCAGCTTCTCCGCTTTAGCAGCGGGCTACAATGAGCAGTTCTTC.

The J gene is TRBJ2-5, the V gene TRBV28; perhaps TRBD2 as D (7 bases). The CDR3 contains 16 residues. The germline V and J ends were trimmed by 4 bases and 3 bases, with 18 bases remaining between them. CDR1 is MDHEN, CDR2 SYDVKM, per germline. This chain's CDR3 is CASSSYLGGQKETQYF. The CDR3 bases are TGTGCCAGCAGTTCCTACCTCGGGGGGCAGAAAGAGACCCAGTACTTC.

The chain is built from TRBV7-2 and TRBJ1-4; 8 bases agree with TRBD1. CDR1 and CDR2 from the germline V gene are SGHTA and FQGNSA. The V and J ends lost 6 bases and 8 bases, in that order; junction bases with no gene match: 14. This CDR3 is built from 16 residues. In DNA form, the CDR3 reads TGTGCCAGCAGTTCGGGGGTCGGACAGGGTGGCGAAAAACTGTTTTTT. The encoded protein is CASSSGVGQGGEKLFF.

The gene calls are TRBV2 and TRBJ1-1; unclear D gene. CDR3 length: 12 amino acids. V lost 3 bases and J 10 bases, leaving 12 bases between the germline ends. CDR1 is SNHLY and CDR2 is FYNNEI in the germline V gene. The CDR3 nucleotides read TGTGCCAGCAGTGACGAGGGTAATGGAGCTTTCTTT. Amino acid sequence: CASSDEGNGAFF.

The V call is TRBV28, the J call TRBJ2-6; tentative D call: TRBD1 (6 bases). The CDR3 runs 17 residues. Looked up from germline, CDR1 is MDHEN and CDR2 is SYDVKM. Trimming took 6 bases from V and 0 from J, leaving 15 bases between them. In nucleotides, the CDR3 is TGTGCCAGCAGCTTGACAGGCCAGAGCTCTGGGGCCAACGTCCTGACTTTC. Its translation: CASSLTGQSSGANVLTF.

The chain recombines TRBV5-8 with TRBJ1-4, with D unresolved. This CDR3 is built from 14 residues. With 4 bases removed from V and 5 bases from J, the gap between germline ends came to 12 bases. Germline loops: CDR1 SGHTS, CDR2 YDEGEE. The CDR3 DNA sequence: TGTGCCAGCAGCCCTCCGAGAGGGAATGAAAAACTGTTTTTT. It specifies CASSPPRGNEKLFF.

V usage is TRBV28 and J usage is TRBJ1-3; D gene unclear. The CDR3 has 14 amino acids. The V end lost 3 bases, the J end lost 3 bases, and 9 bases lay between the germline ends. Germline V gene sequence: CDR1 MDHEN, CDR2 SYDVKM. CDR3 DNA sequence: TGTGCCAGCAGTTTGTTTAGTTATGGAAACACCATATATTTT. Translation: CASSLFSYGNTIYF.

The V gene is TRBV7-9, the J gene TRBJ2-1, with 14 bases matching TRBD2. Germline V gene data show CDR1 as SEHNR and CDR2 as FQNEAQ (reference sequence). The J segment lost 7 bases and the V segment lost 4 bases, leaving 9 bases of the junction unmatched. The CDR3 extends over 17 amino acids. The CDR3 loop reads CASSSWGLAGVGNEQFF. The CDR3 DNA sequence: TGTGCCAGCAGCTCTTGGGGACTAGCGGGAGTGGGGAATGAGCAGTTCTTC.

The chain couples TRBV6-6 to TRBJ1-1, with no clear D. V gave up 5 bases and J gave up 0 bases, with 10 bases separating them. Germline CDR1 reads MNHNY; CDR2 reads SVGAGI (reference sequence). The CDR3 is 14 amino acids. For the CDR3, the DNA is TGTGCCAGCAGTCGCGAGAGGTTGAACACTGAAGCTTTCTTT. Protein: CASSRERLNTEAFF.

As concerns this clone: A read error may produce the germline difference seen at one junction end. CDR3 DNA sequence: TGTGCCAGCAGTAACAGGAACTCTGGCTACACCTTC. This sequence encodes CASSNRNSGYTF. The V gene is TRBV12-3 or TRBV12-4, the J gene TRBJ1-2, with D maybe TRBD1 (5 bases). CDR3 length: 12 amino acids.

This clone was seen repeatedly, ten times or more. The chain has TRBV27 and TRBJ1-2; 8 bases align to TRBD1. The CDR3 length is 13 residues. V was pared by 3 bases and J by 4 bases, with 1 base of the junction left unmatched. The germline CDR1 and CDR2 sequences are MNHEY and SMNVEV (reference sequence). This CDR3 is CASSLGQAYGYTF. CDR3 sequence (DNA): TGTGCCAGCAGTTTGGGACAGGCCTATGGCTACACCTTC.

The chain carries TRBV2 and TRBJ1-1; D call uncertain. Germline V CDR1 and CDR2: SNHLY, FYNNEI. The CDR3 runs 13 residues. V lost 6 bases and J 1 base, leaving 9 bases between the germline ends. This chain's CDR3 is CASRAAGNTEAFF. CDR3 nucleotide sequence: TGTGCCAGCAGGGCCGCAGGGAACACTGAAGCTTTCTTT.

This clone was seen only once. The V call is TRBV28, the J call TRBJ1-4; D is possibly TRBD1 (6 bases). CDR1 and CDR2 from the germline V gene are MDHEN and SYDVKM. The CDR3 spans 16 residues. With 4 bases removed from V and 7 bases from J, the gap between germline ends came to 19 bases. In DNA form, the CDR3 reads TGTGCCAGCAGTTCCCGGGACACAATGAGTGGTGAAAAACTGTTTTTT. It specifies CASSSRDTMSGEKLFF.